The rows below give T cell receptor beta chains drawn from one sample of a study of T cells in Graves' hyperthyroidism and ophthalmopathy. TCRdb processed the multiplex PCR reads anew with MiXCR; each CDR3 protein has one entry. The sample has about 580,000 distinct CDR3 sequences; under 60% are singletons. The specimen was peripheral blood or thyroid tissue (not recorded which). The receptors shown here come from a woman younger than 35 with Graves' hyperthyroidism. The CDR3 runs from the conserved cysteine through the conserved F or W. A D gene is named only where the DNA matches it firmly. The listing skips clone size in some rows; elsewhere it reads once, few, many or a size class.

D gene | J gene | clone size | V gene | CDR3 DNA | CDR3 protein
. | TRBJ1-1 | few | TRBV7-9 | TGTGCCAGCAGCCCAGTGGGCGGAGAGAACACTGAAGCTTTCTTT | CASSPVGGENTEAFF
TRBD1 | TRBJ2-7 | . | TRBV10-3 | TGTGCCATCAGGACAGGGGGGAACGAGCAGTACTTC | CAIRTGGNEQYF
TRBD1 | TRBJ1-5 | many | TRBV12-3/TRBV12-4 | TGTGCCAGCAGCCTCGACAGGGGGCAGGGCAATCAGCCCCAGCATTTT | CASSLDRGQGNQPQHF
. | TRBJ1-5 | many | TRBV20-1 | TGCAGTGCTAGACCCGGGACGAGGTTGGACCAGCCCCAGCATTTT | CSARPGTRLDQPQHF
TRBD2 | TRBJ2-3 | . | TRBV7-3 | TGTGCCAGCAGCTTATGGGGGACTAGCGGGAGTGATACGCAGTATTTT | CASSLWGTSGSDTQYF
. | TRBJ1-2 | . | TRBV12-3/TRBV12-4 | TGTGCCAGCAGTTTTCGGGGTAAACACGGCTACACCTTC | CASSFRGKHGYTF
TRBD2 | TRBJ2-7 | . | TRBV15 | TGTGCCACCAGCAGCTTAGCGGGGGCCTCCTACGAGCAGTACTTC | CATSSLAGASYEQYF
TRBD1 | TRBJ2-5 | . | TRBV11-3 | TGTGCCAGCAGTGAGGACAGGGAGACCCAGTACTTC | CASSEDRETQYF
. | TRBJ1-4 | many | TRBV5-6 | TGTGCCAGCAGCTTGTTGCCGGGGGCAACTAATGAAAAACTGTTTTTT | CASSLLPGATNEKLFF
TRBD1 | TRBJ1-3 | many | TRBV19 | TGTGCCATAGCAGGGGGAAGGGGAAACACCATATATTTT | CAIAGGRGNTIYF
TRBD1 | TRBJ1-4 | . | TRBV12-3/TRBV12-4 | TGTGCCAGCGGCCAGTGGGACCCGACAGGGGTGGATGAAAAACTGTTTTTT | CASGQWDPTGVDEKLFF
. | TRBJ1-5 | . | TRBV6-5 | TGTGCCAGCAGTTTAGTAGGAGGAGGCGAGCAGCCCCAGCATTTT | CASSLVGGGEQPQHF
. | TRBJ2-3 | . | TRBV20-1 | TGCAGTGCTAGGCCAGGTCCCCGCACAGATACGCAGTATTTT | CSARPGPRTDTQYF
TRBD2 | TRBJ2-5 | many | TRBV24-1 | TGTGCCACCAGTGATTTGAAGACGGGAGGTTGGCAAGAGACCCAGTACTTC | CATSDLKTGGWQETQYF
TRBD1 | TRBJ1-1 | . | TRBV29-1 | TGCAGCTTTGGACAGGTCAACACTGAAGCTTTCTTT | CSFGQVNTEAFF
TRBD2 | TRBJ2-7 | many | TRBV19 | TGTGCCAGTAGTATTAGCGGGAGGTGGTACGAGCAGTACTTC | CASSISGRWYEQYF
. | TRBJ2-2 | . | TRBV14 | TGTGCCAGCAGCCAAGAGAGGCTTTACTGGGCTACGCACGGGGAGCTGTTTTTT | CASSQERLYWATHGELFF
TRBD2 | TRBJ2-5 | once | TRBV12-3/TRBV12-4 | TGTGCCAGCACCGGTCATCACGGGGAGGGCAATCAGCCCCAGTACTTC | CASTGHHGEGNQPQYF
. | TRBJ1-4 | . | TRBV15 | TGTGCCACCAGCAGTCCTGGCGGCGCCAATGAAAAACTGTTTTTT | CATSSPGGANEKLFF
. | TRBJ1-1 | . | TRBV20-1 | TGCAGTGCTAGGCCGACTGGGGCAGAGAACACTGAAGCTTTCTTT | CSARPTGAENTEAFF
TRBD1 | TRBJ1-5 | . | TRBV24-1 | TGTGCCAGTAGCGAGGACAGGGCTGATCAGCCCCAGCATTTT | CASSEDRADQPQHF
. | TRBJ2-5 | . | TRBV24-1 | TGTGCCACCAGTGACCCGAGGGAGAAGGCCCAAGAGACCCAGTACTTC | CATSDPREKAQETQYF
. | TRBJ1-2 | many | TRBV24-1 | TGTGCCACCAGTGACCTCTATGGCTACACCTTC | CATSDLYGYTF
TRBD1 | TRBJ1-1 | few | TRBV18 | TGTGCCAGCTCACCAGCGGGACAGTGGAACACTGAAGCTTTCTTT | CASSPAGQWNTEAFF
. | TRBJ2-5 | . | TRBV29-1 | TGCAGCTACAACCAAGAGACCCAGTACTTC | CSYNQETQYF
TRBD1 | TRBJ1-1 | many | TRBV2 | TGTGCCAGCAGTGAAACAGGGGGGGACACTGAAGCTTTCTTT | CASSETGGDTEAFF
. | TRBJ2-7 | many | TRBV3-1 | TGTGCCAGCAGCCCCAGGACCTACACCCGTTACTTC | CASSPRTYTRYF
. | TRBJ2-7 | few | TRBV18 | TGTGCCAGCTCACCAAACAGGGCGGGGCAGTACTTC | CASSPNRAGQYF
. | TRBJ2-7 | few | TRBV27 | TGTGCCACCGAGGGACCTCCGGCGGAGCAGTACTTC | CATEGPPAEQYF
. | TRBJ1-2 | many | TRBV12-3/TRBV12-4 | TGTGCCAGCAGTCCCGGGACGGTGAAAGGCTACACCTTC | CASSPGTVKGYTF
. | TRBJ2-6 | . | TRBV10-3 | TGTGCCATCAGTGAGTCGGAAGGCTCTGGGGCCAACGTCCTGACTTTC | CAISESEGSGANVLTF
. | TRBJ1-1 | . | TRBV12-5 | TGTGCTAGTGGTTGGAAAATACAGACAAGGAACACTGAAGCTTTCTTT | CASGWKIQTRNTEAFF
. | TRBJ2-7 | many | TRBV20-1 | TGCAGTGCTATGGGTTCCTACGAGCAGTACTTC | CSAMGSYEQYF
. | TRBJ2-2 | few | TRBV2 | TGTGCCAGCATAGAGACAGAGAACACCGGGGAGCTGTTTTTT | CASIETENTGELFF
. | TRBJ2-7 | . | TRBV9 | TGTGCCAGCAGCGTAGCCCAACGAAACAGGATAGCGGAGCAGTACTTC | CASSVAQRNRIAEQYF
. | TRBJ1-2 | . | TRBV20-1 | TGCAGTGCCAGCAGTTTTCTGGCGAGGGCTGGCTACACCTTC | CSASSFLARAGYTF
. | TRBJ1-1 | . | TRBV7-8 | TGTGCCAGCAGCGTGGGGCACAACATGAACACTGAAGCTTTCTTT | CASSVGHNMNTEAFF
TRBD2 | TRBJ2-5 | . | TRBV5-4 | TGTGCCAGCAGCTTGGGGCGGGAGTTCGACCAAGAGACCAAGTACTTC | CASSLGREFDQETKYF
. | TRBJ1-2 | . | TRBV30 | TGTGCCTGGAGATCTAGGACAGACCCAAACTATGGCTACACCTTC | CAWRSRTDPNYGYTF
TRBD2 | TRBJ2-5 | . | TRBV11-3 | TGTGCCAGCAGCTTAGGAGGGGCGGGAGGGCTAGGAGAGCAGTACTTC | CASSLGGAGGLGEQYF
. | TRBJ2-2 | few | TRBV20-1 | TGCAGTTCCCCAGGAGAGGCGAACACCGGGGAGCTGTTTTTT | CSSPGEANTGELFF
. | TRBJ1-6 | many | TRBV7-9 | TGTGCCAGCAGCCCTCCCGGGGGCTATTCACCCCTCCACTTT | CASSPPGGYSPLHF
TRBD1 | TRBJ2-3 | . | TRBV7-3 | TGTGCCAGCAGCTTAGACAGGGTGAGCCGGATAGATACGCAGTATTTT | CASSLDRVSRIDTQYF
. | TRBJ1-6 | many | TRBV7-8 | TGTGCCAGCAGCTTAGATACGATCATTTCACCCCTCCACTTT | CASSLDTIISPLHF
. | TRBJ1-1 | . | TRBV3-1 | TGTGCCAGCAGCCAACAGGGGCGAAACACTGAAGCTTTCTTT | CASSQQGRNTEAFF
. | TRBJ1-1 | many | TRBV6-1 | TGTGCCAGCAGCCGACATAGGATGAACACTGAAGCTTTCTTT | CASSRHRMNTEAFF
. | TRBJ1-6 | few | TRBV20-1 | TGCAGTGCTAGAGATTCGCAGGGCAGGAACCTCCACTTT | CSARDSQGRNLHF
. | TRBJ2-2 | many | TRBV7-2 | TGTGCCACAGGGACTGTAAACACCGGGGAGCTGTTTTTT | CATGTVNTGELFF
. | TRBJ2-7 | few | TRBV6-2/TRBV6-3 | TGTGCCAGCAGGACTAATACGAAACCCTACGAGCAGTACTTC | CASRTNTKPYEQYF
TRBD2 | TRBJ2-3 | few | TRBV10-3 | TGTGCCATCAGCCTGACTAGCGCGACAGATACGCAGTATTTT | CAISLTSATDTQYF
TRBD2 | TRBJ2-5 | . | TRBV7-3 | TGTGCCAGCTCACCACCAAGCGGGAGGGCCGGAGAGACCCAGTACTTC | CASSPPSGRAGETQYF
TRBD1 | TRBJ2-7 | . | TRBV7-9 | TGTGCCAGCAGCCCTGGGACAGGGGGACGAAGCGAGCAGTACTTC | CASSPGTGGRSEQYF